These 16 T cell receptor beta chains originate from one sample sequenced in a study of PD-L1 blockade in urothelial cancer. The time point is: pretreatment peripheral blood. The table came from immunoSEQ multiplex PCR; TCRdb's copy has only in-frame clones and leaves some out. The sample yields around 130,000 clones, 84% seen once. This specimen consisted of PBMCs, obtained around atezolizumab (anti-PD-L1) treatment. These receptors all come from a man in his fifties with urothelial cancer.

The sample holds one count of this clone. This chain connects TRBV5-4 to TRBJ2-7; 7 bases agree with TRBD2. CDR1 and CDR2 (germline): SGHNT, YYREEE (reference sequence). After removal of 0 bases from V and 6 bases from J, the junction contained 6 bases not matched to a gene. This CDR3 region has 14 residues. CDR3 sequence (DNA): TGTGCCAGCAGCTTGGATGGCGGGAGATCCGAGCAGTACTTC. Amino acid sequence: CASSLDGGRSEQYF.

The table lists this clone with a few counts. The rearrangement uses TRBV15 and TRBJ1-1, with a weak D call TRBD1 (6 bases). Per germline, CDR1 LNHNV and CDR2 YYDKDF (reference sequence). The CDR3 is made up of 14 amino acids. V lost 1 base and J lost 4, with 10 bases in between. The DNA of the CDR3 is TGTGCCACCAGCAGAGTTCTGGGGGCCACTGAAGCTTTCTTT. Its protein is CATSRVLGATEAFF.

The chain employs TRBV5-1 and TRBJ2-1, with TRBD2 matching 11 bases. The V gene end was trimmed by 3 bases and the J gene end by 4 bases; junction bases not matched to a gene: 12. Per the germline V gene, CDR1 is SGHRS and CDR2 is YFSETQ. The CDR3 covers 18 residues. CDR3 amino acids: CASSSSVIAGGAYNEQFF. CDR3 DNA: TGCGCCAGCAGCTCGTCAGTGATAGCGGGGGGGGCGTACAATGAGCAGTTCTTC.

V usage is TRBV25-1 and J usage is TRBJ1-3, with a weak D call TRBD1 (6 bases). Germline lookup yields CDR1 MGHDK and CDR2 SYGVNS. V lost 4 bases to trimming and J lost 0 bases, with 10 bases between them. The CDR3 sequence is 15 residues long. The CDR3 region has the DNA TGTGCCAGCAGTGTACCAGGGGACTCTGGAAACACCATATATTTT. Its translation: CASSVPGDSGNTIYF.

The rearrangement links TRBV19 to TRBJ1-1, with a possible D match to TRBD1 (5 bases). From germline, CDR1 is LNHDA and CDR2 SQIVND (reference sequence). Between the trimmed V and J ends, which lost 7 bases and 7 bases, there was a span of 13 bases. The CDR3 covers 12 residues. For the CDR3, the DNA is TGTGCCAGTAATAAACGTCAGGGTGAAGCTTTCTTT. Protein product: CASNKRQGEAFF.

The chain has TRBV2 and TRBJ1-6, with 8 bases matching TRBD1. This CDR3 contains 14 residues. Looked up from germline, CDR1 is SNHLY and CDR2 is FYNNEI. V trimming: 6 bases; J trimming: 11 bases; junction bases outside the gene matches: 9. This chain's CDR3 is CASRSRQGFAPLHF. The CDR3 DNA sequence: TGTGCCAGCAGGTCCCGACAGGGGTTCGCACCCCTCCACTTT.

The chain couples TRBV7-8 to TRBJ2-7; 9 nucleotides line up with TRBD2. V was clipped by 3 bases and J by 2 bases; unmatched bases: 5. The germline V gene has CDR1 SGHVS and CDR2 FQNEAQ. CDR3 length: 15 amino acids. The CDR3 nucleotides are TGTGCCAGCAGCTTGACTAGCGGACGGACCTACGAGCAGTACTTC. Its translation: CASSLTSGRTYEQYF.

The genes are TRBV6-1 and TRBJ2-3; weak D call: TRBD1 (6 bases). Germline lookup yields CDR1 MNHNS and CDR2 SASEGT. This CDR3 has 14 residues. V was pared by 0 bases and J by 8 bases, with 12 bases between. The CDR3 protein is CASSEAWGLGTQYF. The CDR3 DNA follows: TGTGCCAGCAGTGAAGCGTGGGGGCTGGGTACGCAGTATTTT.

The chain links TRBV7-9 to TRBJ2-7; 8 nucleotides align to TRBD1. Unmatched junction bases numbered 6, after V lost 5 bases and J lost 3 bases. This CDR3 is 14 amino acids long. Germline V gene data show CDR1 as SEHNR and CDR2 as FQNEAQ (reference sequence). The CDR3 bases are TGTGCCAGCAGCCCAGACAGGGGTGGCTACGAGCAGTACTTC. This encodes CASSPDRGGYEQYF.

The chain combines TRBV7-9 with TRBJ1-2, with TRBD1 identical over 8 bases. Germline lookup yields CDR1 SEHNR and CDR2 FQNEAQ (reference sequence). The CDR3 is 16 residues long. V lost 5 bases and J lost 0; bases outside the gene matches: 8. The CDR3 loop reads CASSPRTGMANYGYTF. CDR3 nucleotides: TGTGCCAGCAGCCCGCGGACAGGGATGGCTAACTATGGCTACACCTTC.

This rearrangement joins TRBV5-1 to TRBJ1-4, with no clear D. The germline V gene has CDR1 SGHRS and CDR2 YFSETQ. The V end lost 0 bases, the J end lost 0 bases, and 6 bases lay between the germline ends. The CDR3 has 15 amino acids. CDR3 sequence reads: CASSLVSATNEKLFF. Written as DNA, the CDR3 is TGCGCCAGCAGCTTGGTCAGCGCAACTAATGAAAAACTGTTTTTT.

The chain couples TRBV6-6 to TRBJ2-1; 12 nucleotides agree with TRBD2. The length of the CDR3 is 14 residues. Trimming at V came to 10 bases and at J to 2 bases, leaving 3 bases not matched to a gene. Per the germline V gene, CDR1 is MNHNY and CDR2 is SVGAGI (reference sequence). CDR3: CAILAGGPYNEQFF. The CDR3 region has the DNA TGTGCCATACTAGCGGGAGGCCCCTACAATGAGCAGTTCTTC.

The chain links TRBV11-2 to TRBJ2-7; the match to TRBD2 covers 7 bases. Germline V gene lookup returns CDR1 SGHAT and CDR2 FQNNGV. J lost 4 bases, V lost 7 bases, and 10 bases had no gene match. The CDR3 contains 14 residues. CDR3 loop: CASTRSASGYEQYF. CDR3 DNA: TGTGCCAGCACCCGGTCGGCTAGCGGATACGAGCAGTACTTC.

The chain has TRBV11-2 and TRBJ2-4; 7 bases line up with TRBD1. Germline-derived CDR1 and CDR2 are SGHAT and FQNNGV. The CDR3 extends over 14 amino acids. Trimming cost V 6 bases and J 1 base; bases outside gene matches: 3. DNA of the CDR3: TGTGCCAGCAGACAGACAGGGGCCAAAAACATTCAGTACTTC. Amino acid sequence: CASRQTGAKNIQYF.

This clone was observed a single time. V gene TRBV6-5 combines with J gene TRBJ1-2, with TRBD1 matching over 7 bases. Germline V gives CDR1 MNHEY, CDR2 SVGAGI. V shed 7 bases and J 4 bases; nucleotides not matched to a gene: 6. The CDR3 length is 13 residues. CDR3 in DNA: TGTGCCAGCACCACGACAGGGACCTATGGCTACACCTTC. Protein: CASTTTGTYGYTF.

The genes are TRBV27 and TRBJ2-1, with 9 bases lining up with TRBD2. The junction had 3 bases not matched to a gene; V was cut back by 2 bases and J by 1 base. Germline CDR1 and CDR2: MNHEY and SMNVEV (reference sequence). There are 16 residues in the CDR3. Here the CDR3 DNA reads TGTGCCAGCAGTTTACCTAGCGGGGTTTCCTACAATGAGCAGTTCTTC. Protein product: CASSLPSGVSYNEQFF.